These 23 T cell receptor beta chains originate from one sample sequenced in a study of CD8+CD57+ T cells in acquired aplastic anemia. Investigators profiled TCR beta VDJ and CDR3 from genomic DNA template. From the reads, TCRdb called clonotypes with MiXCR, one entry per CDR3 protein. The table lists around 130,000 distinct CDR3 sequences, 55% to 70% of them singletons. For sequencing, patients were chosen who had shown expansion of CD8+CD57+ cells by flow cytometry. The sample comprised sorted CD4+, CD8+, or CD8+CD57+ T cells (not recorded which) from PBMCs. The receptor source for this set is a human donor with aplastic anemia.

The chain recombines TRBV4-1 with TRBJ1-1; D perhaps matches TRBD1 (6 bases). CDR1 and CDR2 (germline): MGHRA, YSYEKL. V lost 3 bases to trimming and J lost 5 bases, with 13 bases between them. The CDR3 consists of 14 residues. The CDR3 DNA sequence: TGCGCCAGCAGCCAGGACACAGGGAGGACTGAAGCTTTCTTT. The encoded protein is CASSQDTGRTEAFF.

The J gene is TRBJ2-3, the V gene TRBV25-1, with D maybe TRBD2 (5 bases). The CDR3 has 19 amino acids. From germline, CDR1 is MGHDK and CDR2 SYGVNS. Trimming cost V 2 bases and J 4 bases, with 25 bases left between them. CDR3 protein: CASSEEASSGIGRPDTQYF. Here the CDR3 DNA reads TGTGCCAGCAGTGAAGAAGCTAGCAGTGGGATAGGGAGACCAGATACGCAGTATTTT.

This clonotype has a count of ten or more. The chain recombines TRBV27 with TRBJ1-6, with TRBD1 identical over 7 bases. Germline V CDR1 and CDR2: MNHEY, SMNVEV (reference sequence). The ends lost 4 bases at V and 4 bases at J; junction bases unmatched: 7. The CDR3 consists of 16 residues. This chain's CDR3 is CASSSRTGLYNSPLHF. As DNA, the CDR3 is TGTGCCAGCAGTTCGAGGACAGGCCTGTATAATTCACCCCTCCACTTT.

The chain employs TRBV15 and TRBJ2-1; TRBD2 agrees at 10 bases. Trimming removed 6 bases from V and 4 bases from J; junction bases left unmatched: 3. The CDR3 consists of 14 residues. Germline CDR1 LNHNV, CDR2 YYDKDF (reference sequence). CDR3 sequence reads: CATRGTSEYNEQFF. Written as DNA, the CDR3 is TGTGCCACCAGAGGGACTAGCGAATACAATGAGCAGTTCTTC. The full variable domain, rest sourced from reference TRBV15 and TRBJ2-1, is DAMVIQNPRYQVTQFGKPVTLSCSQTLNHNVMYWYQQKSSQAPKLLFHYYDKDFNNEADTPDNFQSRRPNTSFCFLDIRSPGLGDTAMYLCATRGTSEYNEQFFGPGTRLTVL.

On this clonotype: At one boundary the junction diverges from the germline segment, which might be a read error. The chain couples TRBV27 to TRBJ2-3; weak D call: TRBD1 (5 bases). The V gene's germline CDR1 is MNHEY and CDR2 SMNVEV (reference sequence). The length of the CDR3 is 14 residues. The CDR3 is CAGSLGLNVDTQYF. The CDR3 DNA follows: TGTGCCGGCAGTTTGGGGCTAAATGTGGATACGCAGTATTTT.

The genes are TRBV7-2 and TRBJ2-1; 7 nucleotides align to TRBD1. V was clipped by 3 bases and J by 10 bases; unmatched bases: 6. CDR1 and CDR2 from the germline V gene are SGHTA and FQGNSA. This CDR3 comprises 13 residues. DNA for the CDR3: TGTGCCAGCAGCTTGACAGGGATCAGGGAGCAGTTCTTC. Translated: CASSLTGIREQFF.

The chain uses TRBV10-3 and TRBJ1-3; D is possibly TRBD1 (6 bases). The V and J ends lost 7 bases and 0 bases respectively, with 16 bases between them. CDR3 length: 16 residues. CDR1 and CDR2 (germline): ENHRY, SYGVKD. CDR3 sequence: CAITRGGQSSGNTIYF. The CDR3 nucleotides are TGTGCCATCACGAGAGGAGGACAGAGCTCTGGAAACACCATATATTTT.

Comment on this clonotype: The junction departs from germline at one end; a sequencing error may be responsible. V and J are TRBV29-1 and TRBJ2-3; 8 bases map to TRBD2. The CDR3 sequence is 16 residues long. CDR1 and CDR2 from the germline V gene are SQVTM and ANQGSEA. For the CDR3, the DNA is TGCAGCGTGGGGGGACTAGACCTATCTAGCACAGATGCGCAGTATTTT. Its protein product is CSVGGLDLSSTDAQYF.

This chain uses TRBV10-1 with TRBJ1-1; possibly TRBD1 for D (5 bases). The germline V gene encodes CDR1 WNHNN and CDR2 SYGVQD (reference sequence). This CDR3 comprises 13 residues. Trimming cost V 7 bases and J 4 bases, with 13 bases left between them. CDR3 nucleotides: TGCGCCAGCACTTTTACAGGATCCACTGAAGCTTTCTTT. It encodes CASTFTGSTEAFF.

The chain combines TRBV4-1 with TRBJ1-5; D is uncertain. V was pared by 0 bases and J by 5 bases, with 14 bases between. This CDR3 is built from 16 residues. Germline V gene lookup returns CDR1 MGHRA and CDR2 YSYEKL. The CDR3 DNA is TGCGCCAGCAGCCAAGAATTACGGGTACCCTATCAGCCCCAGCATTTT. Residues: CASSQELRVPYQPQHF.

This clonotype was observed a handful of times. CDR3 protein: CASSLGDRLLNSPLHF. The CDR3 DNA reads TGCGCCAGCAGCTTGGGGGACAGACTTCTTAATTCACCCCTCCACTTT. The rearrangement uses TRBV5-1 and TRBJ1-6, with 7 bases fitting TRBD1. V shed 0 bases and J 6 bases; nucleotides not matched to a gene: 6. Germline V CDR1 and CDR2: SGHRS, YFSETQ. The CDR3 totals 16 residues.

V and J are TRBV10-2 and TRBJ2-7; D is uncertain. Germline V gene data show CDR1 as WSHSY and CDR2 as SAAADI. Between the trimmed V and J ends, which lost 1 base and 5 bases, there was a span of 0 bases. This CDR3 contains 10 residues. CDR3 bases: TGCGCCAGCAGTGAGTACGAGCAGTACTTC. Amino acids: CASSEYEQYF.

In its sample, this clonotype was seen many times. This sequence joins TRBV7-9 and TRBJ2-1; 8 bases match TRBD1. Germline lookup yields CDR1 SEHNR and CDR2 FQNEAQ (reference sequence). The CDR3 loop spans 16 amino acids. With 4 bases clipped from V and 9 bases from J, the junction kept 14 bases outside the gene matches. Here the CDR3 DNA reads TGTGCCAGCAGCTCGACGGACAGGGCGTCGAGAAGTGAGCAGTTCTTC. It encodes CASSSTDRASRSEQFF. The variable domain in full, with the rest retrieved from reference TRBV7-9 and TRBJ2-1, is DTGVSQNPRHKITKRGQNVTFRCDPISEHNRLYWYRQTLGQGPEFLTYFQNEAQLEKSRLLSDRFSAERPKGSFSTLEIQRTEQGDSAMYLCASSSTDRASRSEQFFGPGTRLTVL.

The DNA of the CDR3 is TGTGCCAGCAGTTCCGACCTTTCTTGGGAGACCCAGTACTTC. This translates into CASSSDLSWETQYF. The chain carries TRBV7-9 and TRBJ2-5; D is ambiguous. V lost 6 bases, J lost 5 bases, and 16 bases lay in between. The germline V gene encodes CDR1 SEHNR and CDR2 FQNEAQ (reference sequence). The CDR3 runs 14 residues.

The chain recombines TRBV7-2 with TRBJ1-1; no reliable D call. This CDR3 spans 14 amino acids. V was pared by 3 bases and J by 1 base, with 9 bases between. In germline, CDR1 is SGHTA, CDR2 FQGNSA. The DNA for the CDR3 is TGTGCCAGCAGCTTCATGAATGGGAACACTGAAGCTTTCTTT. This translates into CASSFMNGNTEAFF.

The chain joins TRBV11-1 to TRBJ2-3; 11 positions match TRBD2. This CDR3 contains 17 residues. The J segment lost 1 base and the V segment lost 6 bases, leaving 9 bases of the junction unmatched. Germline loops: CDR1 SGHAT, CDR2 FQDESV (reference sequence). CDR3 in DNA: TGTGCCAGCAGTCCGTTTGCGACTAGCGGGGGCACAGATACGCAGTATTTT. It encodes CASSPFATSGGTDTQYF.

At least ten counts were recorded for this clonotype. The V call is TRBV7-2, the J call TRBJ2-7; a weak D match, TRBD1 (6 bases). Germline CDR1 SGHTA, CDR2 FQGNSA. The CDR3 consists of 15 residues. Trimming pared 4 bases from V and 5 bases from J, leaving 18 bases between. The CDR3 protein is CASSSTPSGVHEQYF. Written as DNA, the CDR3 is TGTGCCAGCAGCTCCACCCCCTCAGGGGTCCACGAGCAGTACTTC.

This clonotype has at least ten counts. J is TRBJ1-2 and V is TRBV2; D is unclear. This CDR3 has 10 amino acids. CDR1 and CDR2 (germline): SNHLY, FYNNEI. With 8 bases removed from V and 8 bases from J, the gap between germline ends came to 9 bases. CDR3 sequence: CASLWLGYTF. In nucleotides, the CDR3 is TGTGCCAGCCTCTGGTTAGGCTACACCTTC.

Points on this clonotype: Its ends do not fully match the called genes, so a read error is possible. This chain uses TRBV6-2 or TRBV6-3 with TRBJ2-1, with 11 bases identical to TRBD2. In germline, CDR1 is MNHEY, CDR2 SVGEGT. The CDR3 is made up of 15 amino acids. CDR3 residues: CASRAGTSGCNERFF. In nucleotides, the CDR3 is TGTGCCAGCAGGGCCGGGACTAGCGGATGCAATGAGCGGTTCTTC.

This clonotype showed up just a few times. This sequence joins TRBV7-3 and TRBJ2-5; D not resolved. This CDR3 has 12 residues. CDR1 and CDR2 from the germline V gene are SGHTA and FQGTGA. V lost 2 bases, J lost 5 bases, and 6 bases lay in between. For the CDR3, the DNA is TGTGCCAGCAGCTTAGTTGAGGAGACCCAGTACTTC. It specifies CASSLVEETQYF. Drawing the rest from reference TRBV7-3 and TRBJ2-5, the complete variable domain is GAGVSQTPSNKVTEKGKYVELRCDPISGHTALYWYRQSLGQGPEFLIYFQGTGAADDSGLPNDRFFAVRPEGSVSTLKIQRTERGDSAVYLCASSLVEETQYFGPGTRLLVL.

This clonotype was seen only once. This chain connects TRBV7-9 to TRBJ2-7; 7 bases align to TRBD1. V was pared by 3 bases and J by 3 bases, with 5 bases of the junction left unmatched. This CDR3 has 14 residues. Germline lookup yields CDR1 SEHNR and CDR2 FQNEAQ (reference sequence). This CDR3 is CASSFRDSGYEQYF. In nucleotides, the CDR3 is TGTGCCAGCAGCTTCCGGGACAGTGGCTACGAGCAGTACTTC. Full variable domain (remainder filled in from reference TRBV7-9 and TRBJ2-7): DTGVSQNPRHKITKRGQNVTFRCDPISEHNRLYWYRQTLGQGPEFLTYFQNEAQLEKSRLLSDRFSAERPKGSFSTLEIQRTEQGDSAMYLCASSFRDSGYEQYFGPGTRLTVT.

V is TRBV19 and J is TRBJ1-1; 10 bases agree with TRBD1. Germline V lookup: CDR1 LNHDA, CDR2 SQIVND (reference sequence). The CDR3 loop spans 18 amino acids. V lost 7 bases, J lost 5 bases, and 19 bases stayed unmatched. The CDR3 protein is CASMRGPATGGGETEAFF. The CDR3 region has the DNA TGTGCCAGTATGAGGGGCCCCGCGACAGGGGGCGGGGAGACTGAAGCTTTCTTT.

This clonotype has only a few counts. V gene TRBV10-2 combines with J gene TRBJ2-3, with TRBD2 as a possible D gene (5 bases). Germline CDR1 reads WSHSY; CDR2 reads SAAADI. V was pared by 10 bases and J by 2 bases, with 13 bases between. The CDR3 has 13 amino acids. CDR3 bases: TGCGCCACCCGGGGTCCTCCCACAGATACGCAGTATTTT. Protein: CATRGPPTDTQYF.